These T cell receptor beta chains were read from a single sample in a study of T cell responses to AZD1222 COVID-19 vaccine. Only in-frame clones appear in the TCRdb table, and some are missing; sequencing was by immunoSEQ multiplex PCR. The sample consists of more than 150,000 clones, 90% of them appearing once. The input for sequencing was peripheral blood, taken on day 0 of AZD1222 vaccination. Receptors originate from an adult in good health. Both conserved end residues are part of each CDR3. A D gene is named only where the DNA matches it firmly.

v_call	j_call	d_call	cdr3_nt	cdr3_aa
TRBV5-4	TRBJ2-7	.	TGTGCCAGTGGACGGGACTCCTACGAGCAGTACTTC	CASGRDSYEQYF
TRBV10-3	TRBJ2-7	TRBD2	TGTGCCAGCGGGACTAGCGGGAGTGGCTACGAGCAGTACTTC	CASGTSGSGYEQYF
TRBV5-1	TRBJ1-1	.	TGCGCCAGCAGCTCAGGGGACGCATTGAACACTGAAGCTTTCTTT	CASSSGDALNTEAFF
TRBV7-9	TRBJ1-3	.	TGTGCCAGCAGCTTAGCAGGGGTGGGCCCAAACACCATATATTTT	CASSLAGVGPNTIYF
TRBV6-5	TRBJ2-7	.	TGTGCCAGCAGCACAGGGTTCGAGCAGTACTTC	CASSTGFEQYF
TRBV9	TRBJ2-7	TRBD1	TGTGCCAGCAGCTCCGCAGGGGGCCGTTCCTACGAGCAGTACTTC	CASSSAGGRSYEQYF
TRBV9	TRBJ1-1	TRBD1	TGTGCCAGCAGCGTAGTTGACAGGGTTAACACTGAAGCTTTCTTT	CASSVVDRVNTEAFF
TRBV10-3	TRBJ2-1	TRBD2	TGTGCCATTAAGCGGGAGAGTAATGAGCAGTTCTTC	CAIKRESNEQFF
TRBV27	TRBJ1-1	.	TGTGCCAGCAGTTTATATGGGGGCGACACTGAAGCTTTCTTT	CASSLYGGDTEAFF
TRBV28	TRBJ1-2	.	TGTGCCAGCAGCCCAATGGACGGGATCAACTATGGCTACACCTTC	CASSPMDGINYGYTF
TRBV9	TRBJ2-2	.	TGTGCCAGCAGCGTACACGATAAGGGTCTTCTCACCGGGGAGCTGTTTTTT	CASSVHDKGLLTGELFF
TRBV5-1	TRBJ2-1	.	TGCGCCAGCAGCTTGGTGGCCCACAATGAGCAGTTCTTC	CASSLVAHNEQFF